Below are 23 T cell receptor beta chains sequenced from a single sample in a study of somatic mutations in cytotoxic T cells in rheumatoid arthritis. Only in-frame clones appear in the TCRdb table, and some are missing; sequencing was by immunoSEQ multiplex PCR. The sample has roughly 18,000 clones, roughly four fifths seen once. Material for sequencing was CD8+ T cells sorted from blood. The origin of the receptors is a man between 18 and 35 years old with rheumatoid arthritis.

The V and J genes are TRBV4-3 and TRBJ1-6, with D perhaps matching TRBD1 (5 bases). Germline V gene sequence: CDR1 LGHNA, CDR2 YSLEER. The CDR3 is 17 amino acids. V gave up 0 bases and J gave up 0 bases, with 9 bases separating them. CDR3 region: CASSQERGSSYNSPLHF. CDR3 nucleotide sequence: TGCGCCAGCAGCCAAGAAAGGGGTAGCTCCTATAATTCACCCCTCCACTTT.

The CDR3 sequence is CASSFGGPYNEQFF. In DNA form, the CDR3 reads TGTGCCAGCAGCTTCGGCGGTCCCTACAATGAGCAGTTCTTC. The gene calls are TRBV11-2 and TRBJ2-1; D is undetermined. Deletions cut 3 bases from V and 2 bases from J, with 8 bases between. The V gene's germline CDR1 is SGHAT and CDR2 FQNNGV. The CDR3 loop spans 14 amino acids.

The gene calls are TRBV6-4 and TRBJ2-3; 8 nucleotides match TRBD1. Germline CDR1 and CDR2: MRHNA and SNTAGT. CDR3 length equals 15 residues. Losses at the gene ends were 7 bases for V and 3 bases for J; bases not matched to a gene: 9. CDR3 bases: TGTGCCAGCAAACCGGCGGGACAGGAGACAGATACGCAGTATTTT. Translating gives CASKPAGQETDTQYF.

The sample holds a few counts of this clone. The V gene is TRBV2, the J gene TRBJ1-3; TRBD1 is a possible D gene (6 bases). The CDR3 totals 13 residues. Germline loops: CDR1 SNHLY, CDR2 FYNNEI. Trimming pared 4 bases from V and 6 bases from J, leaving 10 bases between. CDR3 sequence (DNA): TGTGCCAGCAGTGGGGCAGGGGAAAACACCATATATTTT. Encoded protein: CASSGAGENTIYF.

Regarding this clone: At one boundary the junction diverges from the germline segment, which might be a read error. The V gene is TRBV5-6, the J gene TRBJ1-4; tentative D call: TRBD1 (5 bases). CDR1 is SGHDT and CDR2 is YYEEEE in the germline V gene. This CDR3 spans 15 amino acids. CDR3 in DNA: TGTGCCAGCAGCTTGGCCGGGACCACTACTGAAAAACTGTTTTTT. As protein: CASSLAGTTTEKLFF.

The gene calls are TRBV6-1 and TRBJ1-4, with 11 positions matching TRBD1. Germline V gene data show CDR1 as MNHNS and CDR2 as SASEGT. The CDR3 has 15 amino acids. V was pared by 1 base and J by 6 bases, with 1 base of the junction left unmatched. Here the CDR3 DNA reads TGTGCCAGCAGTGAAGGGACAGGGGGCTATGAAAAACTGTTTTTT. It codes for CASSEGTGGYEKLFF.

This chain links TRBV6-5 with TRBJ2-6; D gene ambiguous. Deletions cut 2 bases from V and 0 bases from J, with 5 bases between. The V gene's germline CDR1 is MNHEY and CDR2 SVGAGI. The CDR3 is made up of 15 amino acids. The CDR3 DNA sequence: TGTGCCAGCAGTTACGGGGACTCTGGGGCCAACGTCCTGACTTTC. Translated, it gives CASSYGDSGANVLTF.

A few counts support this clone. The chain has TRBV4-1 and TRBJ1-5; D might be TRBD1 (6 bases). Germline CDR1 and CDR2: MGHRA and YSYEKL. The CDR3 extends over 16 amino acids. Trimming took 0 bases from V and 5 from J, leaving 14 bases between them. The CDR3: CASSQDHERGDQPQHF. DNA for the CDR3: TGCGCCAGCAGCCAAGACCACGAAAGGGGGGATCAGCCCCAGCATTTT.

In this sample, this clone turned up once. The rearrangement joins TRBV2 to TRBJ2-1; 8 bases align to TRBD1. The V and J ends lost 2 bases and 9 bases, in that order; junction bases with no gene match: 9. This CDR3 region has 15 residues. Looked up from germline, CDR1 is SNHLY and CDR2 is FYNNEI. CDR3 bases: TGTGCCAGCAGTGAATCAGGGGGCGACCTTAGTGAGCAGTTCTTC. This codes for CASSESGGDLSEQFF.

The CDR3 loop reads CASSIDLGPGYDTEAFF. The CDR3 bases are TGTGCCAGTAGTATAGATCTGGGACCCGGTTACGATACTGAAGCTTTCTTT. The chain combines TRBV19 with TRBJ1-1; possibly TRBD1 for D (5 bases). The CDR3 has 17 residues. The V gene lost 0 bases and the J gene lost 5 bases, with 19 bases spanning the gap. Germline CDR1 reads LNHDA; CDR2 reads SQIVND (reference sequence).

The chain combines TRBV5-6 with TRBJ2-5, with 7 nucleotides matching TRBD1. V lost 3 bases and J lost 0; bases outside the gene matches: 2. The V gene's germline CDR1 is SGHDT and CDR2 YYEEEE. This CDR3 comprises 14 residues. The CDR3 nucleotides are TGTGCCAGCAGCTGGACAGGTAACCAAGAGACCCAGTACTTC. Protein product: CASSWTGNQETQYF.

J is TRBJ2-1 and V is TRBV9; D unresolved. The CDR3 is made up of 14 amino acids. Germline loops: CDR1 SGDLS, CDR2 YYNGEE. V dropped 0 bases and J dropped 5 bases, with 9 bases sitting between them. CDR3 residues: CASSVGQPHNEQFF. Written as DNA, the CDR3 is TGTGCCAGCAGCGTAGGCCAGCCCCACAATGAGCAGTTCTTC.

CDR3 residues: CASSQAGGVATEAFF. The CDR3 coding sequence is TGCGCCAGCAGCCAAGCCGGGGGGGTGGCCACTGAAGCTTTCTTT. The genes are TRBV4-1 and TRBJ1-1, with D maybe TRBD1 (5 bases). CDR1 is MGHRA, CDR2 YSYEKL, per germline. This CDR3 comprises 15 residues. V lost 1 base and J lost 4, with 13 bases in between.

J is TRBJ2-7 and V is TRBV7-9, with 14 bases lining up with TRBD2. Germline CDR1 SEHNR, CDR2 FQNEAQ (reference sequence). This CDR3 contains 19 residues. The junction had 14 bases not matched to a gene; V was cut back by 5 bases and J by 2 bases. CDR3 nucleotides: TGTGCCAGCAGCAACAGACTAGCGGGGGGGCGATCCCCGACCTACGAGCAGTACTTC. It encodes CASSNRLAGGRSPTYEQYF.

This clone was counted between two and nine times. J is TRBJ1-6 and V is TRBV4-1; TRBD1 matches at 7 bases. V dropped 1 base and J dropped 7; count of bases not matched to a gene: 4. Germline V CDR1 and CDR2: MGHRA, YSYEKL. This CDR3 is 15 amino acids long. Here the CDR3 DNA reads TGCGCCAGCAGCCAAGTGGGACAGAACAATTCACCCCTCCACTTT. Its translation: CASSQVGQNNSPLHF.

The V call is TRBV15, the J call TRBJ2-7; TRBD2 matches at 8 bases. The ends lost 1 base at V and 2 bases at J; junction bases unmatched: 7. CDR1 and CDR2 (germline): LNHNV, YYDKDF (reference sequence). This CDR3 region has 16 residues. CDR3 protein: CATSRVVAGPAYEQYF. In DNA, the CDR3 is TGTGCCACCAGCAGAGTCGTAGCGGGGCCTGCCTACGAGCAGTACTTC.

The J gene is TRBJ1-1, the V gene TRBV29-1, with a possible D match to TRBD1 (5 bases). The CDR3 contains 12 residues. In germline, CDR1 is SQVTM, CDR2 ANQGSEA. V gave up 5 bases and J gave up 13 bases, with 20 bases separating them. CDR3 loop: CSVQQDYEKDFF. The CDR3 DNA follows: TGCAGCGTTCAACAGGATTACGAGAAGGATTTCTTT.

This clone occurred a few times. V and J are TRBV4-1 and TRBJ1-6; TRBD1 matches 7 bases. The germline V gene has CDR1 MGHRA and CDR2 YSYEKL. J was trimmed by 11 bases and V by 6 bases; bases with no gene match: 7. This CDR3 region has 13 residues. The CDR3 sequence is CASSDRVGAPLHF. The DNA of the CDR3 is TGCGCCAGCAGTGACAGGGTAGGGGCACCCCTCCACTTT.

The chain combines TRBV10-3 with TRBJ1-2; D is unclear. The CDR3 totals 14 residues. V was shortened by 3 bases and J by 3 bases, with 11 bases between the two germline ends. Germline values: CDR1 ENHRY, CDR2 SYGVKD. CDR3 sequence (DNA): TGTGCCATCAGTGAACCAATAAACGACTATGGCTACACCTTC. The encoded protein is CAISEPINDYGYTF.

V usage is TRBV30 and J usage is TRBJ1-5, with D maybe TRBD1 (5 bases). In germline, CDR1 is GTSNPN, CDR2 SVGIG (reference sequence). The V gene lost 1 base and the J gene lost 0 bases, with 13 bases spanning the gap. The CDR3 contains 16 residues. This CDR3 reads CAWSAGTVYSNQPQHF. The CDR3 nucleotides read TGTGCCTGGAGTGCTGGGACCGTTTATAGCAATCAGCCCCAGCATTTT.

V and J are TRBV11-1 and TRBJ2-3; a weak D match, TRBD1 (5 bases). V shed 3 bases and J shed 6 bases, with 19 bases lying between them. This CDR3 is built from 16 residues. Looked up from germline, CDR1 is SGHAT and CDR2 is FQDESV (reference sequence). The CDR3: CASSFGVIRGWDTQYF. The CDR3 DNA follows: TGTGCCAGCAGCTTTGGAGTGATTAGGGGTTGGGATACGCAGTATTTT. Looking up the rest from reference TRBV11-1 and TRBJ2-3 gives the full variable domain: EAEVAQSPRYKITEKSQAVAFWCDPISGHATLYWYRQILGQGPELLVQFQDESVVDDSQLPKDRFSAERLKGVDSTLKIQPAELGDSAMYLCASSFGVIRGWDTQYFGPGTRLTVL.

Within the sample, this clone is medium-sized. This chain joins TRBV6-4 and TRBJ1-2; the match to TRBD1 covers 10 bases. The germline V gene encodes CDR1 MRHNA and CDR2 SNTAGT. This CDR3 has 13 residues. V lost 1 base to trimming and J lost 8 bases; unmatched junction nucleotides: 1. CDR3 region: CASSDLTGGGYTF. DNA for the CDR3: TGTGCCAGCAGTGACTTGACAGGGGGCGGCTACACCTTC.

The chain links TRBV19 to TRBJ2-5; D remains ambiguous. Germline CDR1 reads LNHDA; CDR2 reads SQIVND (reference sequence). V dropped 6 bases and J dropped 5 bases, with 13 bases sitting between them. The CDR3 has 13 amino acids. CDR3 region: CASRPGPDETQYF. CDR3 nucleotides: TGTGCCAGTAGGCCCGGGCCGGATGAGACCCAGTACTTC.